The clone carrying this T cell receptor (beta chain) was recorded many times. What it binds is unknown. TCR beta CDR3 amplification used RNA transcripts. Second-round multiplex PCR followed a first-round RT-PCR using HTBI primers. TCRdb re-derived calls from the multiplex PCR reads in MiXCR, one entry per CDR3 protein. Counted here are 40,000 to 45,000 distinct CDR3 sequences, 52% occurring once; the ten biggest clones make up 18%. The data were taken from a study of Graves' ophthalmopathy and Graves' hyperthyroidism. Study findings and constraints: Ophthalmopathy and stable hyperthyroidism were discriminated by a 13-signature model, with about 91% sensitivity and approximately 78% specificity. The model forecast ophthalmopathy progression, reaching roughly 70% sensitivity and 72% to 75% specificity. In blood appeared most of the expanded thyroid clonotypes whose frequency exceeded 0.001.

CDR1 and CDR2 (germline): SGHDN, FVKESK. The CDR3 length is 18 residues. V was pared by 4 bases and J by 0 bases, with 16 bases between. It was on clinical symptoms, serum thyroxine, TRAb, thyroid ultrasound and orbital computed tomography that diagnosis relied. The V and J genes are TRBV14 and TRBJ2-6, with no clear D. The sequenced material came from peripheral blood. The clonotype was recovered from an adult man with Graves' ophthalmopathy. The CDR3 bases are TGTGCCAGCAGCCGTTTTCATGAGAAAAGCTCTGGGGCCAACGTCCTGACTTTC. Its translation: CASSRFHEKSSGANVLTF.